What follows are 7 T cell receptor beta chains derived from one specimen sequenced in a study of post-analysis software for immune sequencing data. Study-level results: Five or six TRBV segments, including TRBV5-6, TRBV5-1 and TRBV20-1, were more frequent in patients than controls.

cDNA libraries of TCR beta carried unique molecular identifiers. TCRdb analysed the PCR reads with MiXCR anew, one entry per CDR3 protein. The sample carries 250,000 to 300,000 distinct CDR3 sequences, around 34% recorded once. These receptors' targets are unknown. The sample taken for sequencing was blood. The receptor set was obtained from a girl between 5 and 17 years old with multiple sclerosis.

This chain joins TRBV6-1 and TRBJ1-3; a weak D match, TRBD1 (5 bases). The ends were cut back, 1 base at V and 0 bases at J, with 13 bases in the middle. Germline values: CDR1 MNHNS, CDR2 SASEGT. This CDR3 comprises 17 residues. Here the CDR3 reads CASSEGPGSGSGNTIYF. The CDR3 nucleotides are TGTGCCAGCAGTGAAGGGCCAGGGAGCGGCTCTGGAAACACCATATATTTT.

The sample holds many counts of this clonotype. This CDR3 reads CASSSYDRDYNEQFF. CDR3 coding DNA: TGTGCCAGCAGTTCTTACGACCGGGACTACAATGAGCAGTTCTTC. The V call is TRBV28, the J call TRBJ2-1, with a possible D match to TRBD2 (5 bases). The V end lost 4 bases, the J end lost 3 bases, and 13 bases lay between the germline ends. From germline, CDR1 is MDHEN and CDR2 SYDVKM. There are 15 residues in the CDR3.

This clonotype has a count of ten or more. This chain links TRBV25-1 with TRBJ2-5; 8 nucleotides line up with TRBD2. V was clipped by 3 bases and J by 3 bases; unmatched bases: 12. Germline CDR1 is MGHDK and CDR2 is SYGVNS. The CDR3 covers 17 residues. In nucleotides, the CDR3 is TGTGCCAGCAGTGACCCGCAGGGGCGGGGGGCCAAAGAGACCCAGTACTTC. It codes for CASSDPQGRGAKETQYF.

The chain combines TRBV18 with TRBJ1-1, with D possibly being TRBD1 (5 bases). The V and J ends lost 5 bases and 4 bases respectively, with 14 bases between them. Germline-derived CDR1 and CDR2 are KGHSH and LQKENI. The CDR3 covers 14 residues. CDR3 sequence reads: CASSSQGATTEAFF. For the CDR3, the DNA is TGTGCCAGCTCATCGCAGGGTGCTACCACTGAAGCTTTCTTT.

This clonotype has ten or more counts. The chain couples TRBV15 to TRBJ2-5; D uncertain. Germline V gene data show CDR1 as LNHNV and CDR2 as YYDKDF (reference sequence). Trimming took off 2 bases at V and 5 bases at J, with 9 bases between the two ends. The CDR3 is 13 residues long. CDR3 in amino acids: CATSRFGGETQYF. CDR3 in DNA: TGTGCCACCAGCAGATTCGGCGGCGAGACCCAGTACTTC.

In the case of this clonotype: An end of the junction differs from the germline gene, which may be a read error. The chain uses TRBV12-5 and TRBJ2-7; D unclear. The CDR3 totals 12 residues. Germline-derived CDR1 and CDR2 are LGHNT and FRNRAP. The chain's CDR3 is CASGPSPYEQHF. The CDR3 region has the DNA TGTGCTAGTGGTCCGTCCCCCTACGAGCAGCACTTC.

There are many counts of this clonotype. The rearrangement uses TRBV13 and TRBJ1-1; D unclear. The V gene's germline CDR1 is PRHDT and CDR2 FYEKMQ (reference sequence). Trimming removed 7 bases from V and 4 bases from J, with 7 bases in between. The CDR3 loop spans 11 amino acids. CDR3 sequence reads: CASIRGTEAFF. CDR3 in DNA: TGTGCCAGCATTCGGGGCACTGAAGCTTTCTTT. Using reference TRBV13 and TRBJ1-1 for the parts outside the CDR3, the full variable domain is AAGVIQSPRHLIKEKRETATLKCYPIPRHDTVYWYQQGPGQDPQFLISFYEKMQSDKGSIPDRFSAQQFSDYHSELNMSSLELGDSALYFCASIRGTEAFFGQGTRLTVV.